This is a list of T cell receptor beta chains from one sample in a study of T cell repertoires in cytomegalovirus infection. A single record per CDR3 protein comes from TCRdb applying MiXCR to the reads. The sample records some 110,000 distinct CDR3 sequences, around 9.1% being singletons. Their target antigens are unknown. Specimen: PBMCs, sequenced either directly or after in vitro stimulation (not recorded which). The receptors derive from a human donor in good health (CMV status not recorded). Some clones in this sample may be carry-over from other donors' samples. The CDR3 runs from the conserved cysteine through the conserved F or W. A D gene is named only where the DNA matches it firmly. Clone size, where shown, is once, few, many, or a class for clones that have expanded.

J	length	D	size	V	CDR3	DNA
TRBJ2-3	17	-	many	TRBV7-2	CASSPRTSQVSTDTQYF	TGTGCCAGCAGCCCTCGGACCTCCCAAGTAAGCACAGATACGCAGTATTTT
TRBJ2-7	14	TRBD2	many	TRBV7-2	CASSSGREGRKQYF	TGTGCCAGCAGCTCAGGCCGGGAGGGCCGGAAGCAGTACTTC
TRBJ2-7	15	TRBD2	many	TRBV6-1	CASSEGTSGSYEQYF	TGTGCCAGCAGTGAGGGGACTAGCGGCTCCTACGAGCAGTACTTC
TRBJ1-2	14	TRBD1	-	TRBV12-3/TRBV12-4	CASSLTGARYGYTF	TGTGCCAGCAGTCTTACAGGGGCGAGATATGGCTACACCTTC
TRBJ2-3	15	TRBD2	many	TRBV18	CASSPTSGEGDTQYF	TGTGCCAGCTCACCGACTAGCGGGGAGGGAGATACGCAGTATTTT
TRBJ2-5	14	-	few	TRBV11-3	CASSPLGGQETQYF	TGTGCCAGCAGCCCCCTAGGCGGCCAAGAGACCCAGTACTTC
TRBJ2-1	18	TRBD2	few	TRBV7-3	CASPVKGYGRALPNEQFF	TGTGCCAGCCCCGTTAAGGGTTACGGGAGGGCCTTACCCAATGAGCAGTTCTTC
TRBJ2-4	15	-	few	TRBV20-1	CSARDRRSMSNIQYF	TGCAGTGCTAGAGATCGTCGCAGCATGAGTAACATTCAGTACTTC
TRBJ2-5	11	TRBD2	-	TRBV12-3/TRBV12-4	CASRAGGAQYF	TGTGCCAGCAGGGCTGGGGGGGCCCAGTACTTC
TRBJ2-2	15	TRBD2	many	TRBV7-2	CASSLLKGGAGELFF	TGTGCCAGCAGCTTATTGAAGGGAGGGGCCGGGGAGCTGTTTTTT
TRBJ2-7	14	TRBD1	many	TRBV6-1	CASRRQGERYEQYF	TGTGCCAGCAGGCGACAGGGGGAGCGGTACGAGCAGTACTTC
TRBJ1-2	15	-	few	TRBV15	CATSRDRGTGYGYTF	TGTGCCACCAGCAGAGATCGGGGGACCGGCTATGGCTACACCTTC
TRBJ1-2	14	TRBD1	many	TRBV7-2	CASSRQTGVDDYTF	TGTGCCAGCAGCCGTCAGACAGGGGTTGACGACTACACCTTC
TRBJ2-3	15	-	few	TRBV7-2	CASSLTSSPTDTQYF	TGTGCCAGCAGCTTAACTTCTAGCCCCACAGATACGCAGTATTTT
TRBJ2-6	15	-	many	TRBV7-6	CASSDGVAGANVLTF	TGTGCCAGCAGCGACGGGGTTGCCGGGGCCAACGTCCTGACTTTC
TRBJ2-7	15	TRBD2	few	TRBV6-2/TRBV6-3	CASSYPGLAGGFGYF	TGTGCCAGCAGTTACCCGGGACTAGCGGGAGGATTCGGATACTTC
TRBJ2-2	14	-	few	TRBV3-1	CASSHRDSRRELFF	TGTGCCAGCAGCCATAGGGACTCCCGAAGGGAGCTGTTTTTT
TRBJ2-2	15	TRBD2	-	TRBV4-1	CASSHGLAGAGELFF	TGCGCCAGCAGCCACGGACTAGCGGGAGCCGGGGAGCTGTTTTTT
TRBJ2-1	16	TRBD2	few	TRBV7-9	CASSSLAGWTYNEQFF	TGTGCCAGCAGCTCCCTAGCGGGATGGACCTACAATGAGCAGTTCTTC
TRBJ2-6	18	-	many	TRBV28	CASTLDRMGASGANVLTF	TGTGCCAGCACCCTCGACAGGATGGGGGCCAGTGGGGCCAACGTCCTGACTTTC
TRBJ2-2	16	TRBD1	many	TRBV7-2	CASSLGQGAGTGELFF	TGTGCCAGCAGCCTCGGACAGGGGGCAGGAACCGGGGAGCTGTTTTTT
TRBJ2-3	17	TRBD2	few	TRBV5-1	CASSLTGTSGGGNTQYF	TGCGCCAGCAGCTTGACCGGGACTAGCGGAGGGGGGAATACGCAGTATTTT
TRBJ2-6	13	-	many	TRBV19	CASDSSGANVLTF	TGTGCCAGTGACAGCTCAGGGGCCAACGTCCTGACTTTC
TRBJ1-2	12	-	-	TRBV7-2	CASSSFSKGYTF	TGTGCCAGCAGCTCCTTCTCCAAGGGCTACACCTTC
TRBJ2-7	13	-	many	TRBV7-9	CASSYAPLLEQYF	TGTGCCAGCAGCTACGCCCCGCTGCTGGAGCAGTACTTC
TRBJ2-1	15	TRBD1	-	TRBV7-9	CASSATGGNYNEQFF	TGTGCCAGCAGCGCGACAGGGGGTAACTACAATGAGCAGTTCTTC
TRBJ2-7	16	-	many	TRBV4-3	CASSQDSRDFGDEQYF	TGCGCCAGCAGCCAAGATTCCCGCGATTTCGGGGACGAGCAGTACTTC
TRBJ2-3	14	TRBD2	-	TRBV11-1	CASSGDYGTDTQYF	TGTGCCAGCAGCGGGGACTATGGCACAGATACGCAGTATTTT